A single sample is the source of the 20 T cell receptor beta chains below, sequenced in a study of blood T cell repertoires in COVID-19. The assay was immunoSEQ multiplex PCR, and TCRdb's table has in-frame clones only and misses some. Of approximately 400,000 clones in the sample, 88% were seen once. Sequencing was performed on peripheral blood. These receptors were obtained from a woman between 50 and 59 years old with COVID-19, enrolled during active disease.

CDR3 in DNA: TGCAGTGCTTCACAGGGGGGCGAGCAGTACTTC. This codes for CSASQGGEQYF. The chain carries TRBV20-1 and TRBJ2-7; 8 positions match TRBD1. Germline CDR1 reads DFQATT; CDR2 reads SNEGSKA (reference sequence). The CDR3 runs to 11 residues. Losses at the gene ends were 5 bases for V and 6 bases for J; bases not matched to a gene: 3.

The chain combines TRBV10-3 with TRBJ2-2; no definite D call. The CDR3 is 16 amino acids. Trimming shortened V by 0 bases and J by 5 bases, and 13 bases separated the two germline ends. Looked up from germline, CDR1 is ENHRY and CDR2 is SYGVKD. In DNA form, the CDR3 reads TGTGCCATCAGTGAGTCGACTCGACTGCAGACCGGGGAGCTGTTTTTT. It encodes CAISESTRLQTGELFF.

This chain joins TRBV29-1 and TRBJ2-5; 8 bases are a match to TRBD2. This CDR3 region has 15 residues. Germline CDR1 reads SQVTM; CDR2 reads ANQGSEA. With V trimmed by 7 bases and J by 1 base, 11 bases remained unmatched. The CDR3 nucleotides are TGCAGCGCCCCGAACACCGCGGGGGGCCAAGAGACCCAGTACTTC. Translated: CSAPNTAGGQETQYF. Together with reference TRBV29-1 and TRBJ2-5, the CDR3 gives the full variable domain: SAVISQKPSRDICQRGTSLTIQCQVDSQVTMMFWYRQQPGQSLTLIATANQGSEATYESGFVIDKFPISRPNLTFSTLTVSNMSPEDSSIYLCSAPNTAGGQETQYFGPGTRLLVL.

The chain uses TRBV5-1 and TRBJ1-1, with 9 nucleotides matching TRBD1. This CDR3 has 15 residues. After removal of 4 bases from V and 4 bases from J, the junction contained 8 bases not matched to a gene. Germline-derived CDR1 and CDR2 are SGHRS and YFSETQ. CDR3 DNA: TGCGCCAGCAGCCCGTCCGGGACAGGGAGCACTGAAGCTTTCTTT. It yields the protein CASSPSGTGSTEAFF.

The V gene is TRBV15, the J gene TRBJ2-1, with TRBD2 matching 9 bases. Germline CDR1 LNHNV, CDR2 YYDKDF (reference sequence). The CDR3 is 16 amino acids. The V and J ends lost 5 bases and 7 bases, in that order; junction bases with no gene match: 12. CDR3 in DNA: TGTGCCACCAGCCCTTTTGGCGGGGGGGGTTTAAATGAGCAGTTCTTC. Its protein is CATSPFGGGGLNEQFF.

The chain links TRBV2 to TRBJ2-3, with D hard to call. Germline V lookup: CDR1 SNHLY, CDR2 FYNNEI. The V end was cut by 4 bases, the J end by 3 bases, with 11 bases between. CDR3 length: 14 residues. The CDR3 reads CASSVGTVTDTQYF. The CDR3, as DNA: TGTGCCAGCAGTGTAGGAACAGTGACAGATACGCAGTATTTT.

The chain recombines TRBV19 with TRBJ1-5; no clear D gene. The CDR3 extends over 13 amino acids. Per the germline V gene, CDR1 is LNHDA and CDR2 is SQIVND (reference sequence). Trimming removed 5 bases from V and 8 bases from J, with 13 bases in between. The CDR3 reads CASSAVALEPQHF. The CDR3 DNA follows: TGTGCCAGTAGTGCCGTTGCGTTGGAGCCCCAGCATTTT. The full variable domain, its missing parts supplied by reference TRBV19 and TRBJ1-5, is DGGITQSPKYLFRKEGQNVTLSCEQNLNHDAMYWYRQDPGQGLRLIYYSQIVNDFQKGDIAEGYSVSREKKESFPLTVTSAQKNPTAFYLCASSAVALEPQHFGDGTRLSIL.

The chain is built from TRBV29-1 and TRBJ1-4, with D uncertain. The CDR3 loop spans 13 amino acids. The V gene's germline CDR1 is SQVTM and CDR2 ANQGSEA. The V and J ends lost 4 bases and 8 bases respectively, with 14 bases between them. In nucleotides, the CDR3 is TGCAGCGTTGCCGGGGAGGGCTCCGAAAAACTGTTTTTT. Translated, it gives CSVAGEGSEKLFF.

The CDR3 loop reads CASSIFDRMKSPLHF. The CDR3 DNA reads TGTGCCAGCAGTATTTTCGACAGGATGAAATCACCCCTCCACTTT. The V call is TRBV2, the J call TRBJ1-6, with D tentatively TRBD1 (6 bases). CDR3 length equals 15 residues. V shed 5 bases and J shed 10 bases, with 18 bases lying between them. Per the germline V gene, CDR1 is SNHLY and CDR2 is FYNNEI.

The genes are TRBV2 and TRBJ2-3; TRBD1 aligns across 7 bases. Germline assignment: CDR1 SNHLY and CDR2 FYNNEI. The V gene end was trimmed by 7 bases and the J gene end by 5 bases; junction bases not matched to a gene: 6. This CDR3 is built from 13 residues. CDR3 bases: TGTGCCAGCACCAAGACAGGGCGAGATACGCAGTATTTT. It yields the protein CASTKTGRDTQYF.

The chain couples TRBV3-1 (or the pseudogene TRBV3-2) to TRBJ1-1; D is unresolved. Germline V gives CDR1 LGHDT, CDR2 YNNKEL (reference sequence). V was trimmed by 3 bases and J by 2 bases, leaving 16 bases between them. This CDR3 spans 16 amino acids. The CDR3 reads CASSHLLGSGNTEAFF. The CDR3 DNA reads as TGTGCCAGCAGCCACCTATTGGGGAGCGGAAACACTGAAGCTTTCTTT.

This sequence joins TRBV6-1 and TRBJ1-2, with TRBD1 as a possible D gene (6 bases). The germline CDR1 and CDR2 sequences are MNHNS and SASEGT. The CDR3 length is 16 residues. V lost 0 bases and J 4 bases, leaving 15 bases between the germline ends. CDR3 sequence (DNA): TGTGCCAGCAGTGAAGCCCTTCTTGGACAGTTCTATGGCTACACCTTC. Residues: CASSEALLGQFYGYTF.

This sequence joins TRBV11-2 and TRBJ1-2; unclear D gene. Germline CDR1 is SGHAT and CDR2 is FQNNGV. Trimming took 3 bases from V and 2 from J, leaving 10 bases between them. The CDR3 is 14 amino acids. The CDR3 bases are TGTGCCAGCAGCTTCGGTGGTTCCAACTATGGCTACACCTTC. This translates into CASSFGGSNYGYTF.

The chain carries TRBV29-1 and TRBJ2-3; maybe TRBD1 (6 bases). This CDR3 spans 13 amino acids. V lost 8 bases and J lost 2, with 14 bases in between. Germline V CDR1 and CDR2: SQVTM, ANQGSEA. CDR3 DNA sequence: TGCAGCTTCGACAGGACGTACACAGATACGCAGTATTTT. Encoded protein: CSFDRTYTDTQYF.

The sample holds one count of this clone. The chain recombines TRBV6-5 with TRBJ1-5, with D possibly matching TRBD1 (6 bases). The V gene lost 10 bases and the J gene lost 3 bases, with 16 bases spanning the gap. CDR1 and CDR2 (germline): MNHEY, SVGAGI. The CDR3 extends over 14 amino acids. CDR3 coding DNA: TGTGCCACCAAGAGGGGGATTTCCAATCAGCCCCAGCATTTT. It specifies CATKRGISNQPQHF.

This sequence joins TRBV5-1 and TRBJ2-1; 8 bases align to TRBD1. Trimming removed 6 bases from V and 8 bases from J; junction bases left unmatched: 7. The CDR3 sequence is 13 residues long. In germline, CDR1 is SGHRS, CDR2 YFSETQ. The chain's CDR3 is CASTPDRDHEQFF. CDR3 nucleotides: TGCGCCAGCACCCCGGACAGGGACCATGAGCAGTTCTTC.

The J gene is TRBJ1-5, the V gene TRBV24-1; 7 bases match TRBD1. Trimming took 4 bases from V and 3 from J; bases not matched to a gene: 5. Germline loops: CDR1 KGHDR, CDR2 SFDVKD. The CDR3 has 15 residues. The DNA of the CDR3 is TGTGCCACCAGTGAGCGACAGGGAGACAATCAGCCCCAGCATTTT. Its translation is CATSERQGDNQPQHF.

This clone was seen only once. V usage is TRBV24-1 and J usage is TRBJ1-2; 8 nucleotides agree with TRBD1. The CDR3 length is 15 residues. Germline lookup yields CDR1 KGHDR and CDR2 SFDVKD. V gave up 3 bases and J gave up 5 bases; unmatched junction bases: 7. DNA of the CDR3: TGTGCCACCAGTGATGAAGGACAGGGTGGTTATGGCTACACCTTC. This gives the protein CATSDEGQGGYGYTF.

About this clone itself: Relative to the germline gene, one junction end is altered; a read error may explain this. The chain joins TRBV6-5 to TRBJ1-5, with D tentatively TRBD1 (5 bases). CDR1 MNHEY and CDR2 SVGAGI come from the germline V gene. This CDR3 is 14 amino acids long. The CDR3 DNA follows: TGCGCCAGCAGTTACCCCAGGGCCAATCAGCCCCAGCATTTT. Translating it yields CASSYPRANQPQHF.

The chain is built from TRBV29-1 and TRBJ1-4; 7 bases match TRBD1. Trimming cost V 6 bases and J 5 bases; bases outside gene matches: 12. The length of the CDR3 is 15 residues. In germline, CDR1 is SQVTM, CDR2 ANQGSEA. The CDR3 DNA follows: TGCAGCGTCTCTAGGTCCGGGACAGAGAATGAAAAACTGTTTTTT. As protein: CSVSRSGTENEKLFF.